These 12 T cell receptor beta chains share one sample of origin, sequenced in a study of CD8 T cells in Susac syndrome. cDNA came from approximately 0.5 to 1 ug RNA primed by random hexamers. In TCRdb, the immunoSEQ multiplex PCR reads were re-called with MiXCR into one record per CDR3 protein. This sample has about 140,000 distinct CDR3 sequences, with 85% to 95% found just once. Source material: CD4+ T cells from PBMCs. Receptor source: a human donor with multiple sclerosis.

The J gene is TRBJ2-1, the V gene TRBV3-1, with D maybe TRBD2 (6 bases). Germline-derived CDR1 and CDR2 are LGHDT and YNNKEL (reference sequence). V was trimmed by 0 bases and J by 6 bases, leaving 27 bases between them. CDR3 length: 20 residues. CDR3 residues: CASSQDLPAGGRLSVNEQFF. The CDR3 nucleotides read TGTGCCAGCAGCCAAGACCTCCCAGCGGGTGGTAGGCTCTCGGTCAATGAGCAGTTCTTC.

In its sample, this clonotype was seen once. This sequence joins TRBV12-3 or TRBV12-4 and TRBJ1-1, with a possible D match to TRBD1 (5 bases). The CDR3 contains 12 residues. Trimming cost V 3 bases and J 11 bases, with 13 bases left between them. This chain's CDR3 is CASSLRGGRAFF. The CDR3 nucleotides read TGTGCCAGCAGTTTGAGGGGCGGGCGGGCTTTCTTT.

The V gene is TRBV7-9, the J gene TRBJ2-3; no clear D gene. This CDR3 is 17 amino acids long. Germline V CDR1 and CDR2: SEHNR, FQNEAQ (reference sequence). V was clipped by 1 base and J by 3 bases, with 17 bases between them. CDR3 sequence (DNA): TGTGCCAGCAGCTTAGTCGGTGGTCACTTGGGAACAGATACGCAGTATTTT. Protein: CASSLVGGHLGTDTQYF. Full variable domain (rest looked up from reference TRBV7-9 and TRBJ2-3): DTGVSQNPRHKITKRGQNVTFRCDPISEHNRLYWYRQTLGQGPEFLTYFQNEAQLEKSRLLSDRFSAERPKGSFSTLEIQRTEQGDSAMYLCASSLVGGHLGTDTQYFGPGTRLTVL.

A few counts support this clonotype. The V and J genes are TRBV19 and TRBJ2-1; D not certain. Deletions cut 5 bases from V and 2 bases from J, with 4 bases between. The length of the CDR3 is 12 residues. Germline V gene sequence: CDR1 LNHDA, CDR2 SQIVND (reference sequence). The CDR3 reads CASSPTYNEQFF. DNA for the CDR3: TGTGCCAGTAGTCCAACCTACAATGAGCAGTTCTTC.

The CDR3 here is CASSLRRGMRRETQYF. DNA for the CDR3: TGTGCCAGCAGTTTAAGGAGGGGGATGCGGCGAGAGACCCAGTACTTC. This chain joins TRBV12-3 or TRBV12-4 and TRBJ2-5; D assignment may be TRBD1 or TRBD2 (6 bases each). Between the trimmed V and J ends, which lost 2 bases and 4 bases, there was a span of 17 bases. There are 16 residues in the CDR3.

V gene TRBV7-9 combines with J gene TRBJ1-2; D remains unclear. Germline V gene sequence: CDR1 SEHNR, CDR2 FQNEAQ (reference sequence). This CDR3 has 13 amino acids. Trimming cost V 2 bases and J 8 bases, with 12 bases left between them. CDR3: CASSLTSTRGYTF. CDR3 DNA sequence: TGTGCCAGCAGCTTAACCTCAACCAGGGGCTACACCTTC.

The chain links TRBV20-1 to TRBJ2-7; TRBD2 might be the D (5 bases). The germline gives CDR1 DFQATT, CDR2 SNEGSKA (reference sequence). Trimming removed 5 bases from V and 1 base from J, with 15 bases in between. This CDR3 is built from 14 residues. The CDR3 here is CSARTSAGSYEQYF. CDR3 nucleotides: TGCAGTGCTCGGACTTCGGCCGGGTCCTACGAGCAGTACTTC.

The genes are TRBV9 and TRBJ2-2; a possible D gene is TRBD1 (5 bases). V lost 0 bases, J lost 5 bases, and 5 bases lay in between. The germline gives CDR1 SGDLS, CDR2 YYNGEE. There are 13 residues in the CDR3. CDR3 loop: CASSVEGTGELFF. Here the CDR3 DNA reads TGTGCCAGCAGCGTAGAGGGGACCGGGGAGCTGTTTTTT. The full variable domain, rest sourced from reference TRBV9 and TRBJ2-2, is DSGVTQTPKHLITATGQRVTLRCSPRSGDLSVYWYQQSLDQGLQFLIQYYNGEERAKGNILERFSAQQFPDLHSELNLSSLELGDSALYFCASSVEGTGELFFGEGSRLTVL.

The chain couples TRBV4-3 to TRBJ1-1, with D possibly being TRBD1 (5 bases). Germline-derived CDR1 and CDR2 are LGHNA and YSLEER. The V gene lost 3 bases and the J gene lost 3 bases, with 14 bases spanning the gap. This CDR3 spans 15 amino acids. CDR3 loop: CASSQSGYGDTEAFF. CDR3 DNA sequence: TGCGCCAGCAGCCAGTCAGGGTATGGGGACACTGAAGCTTTCTTT.

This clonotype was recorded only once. The CDR3 sequence: CASSPRPGIGNTIYF. Here the CDR3 DNA reads TGTGCCAGCAGTCCACGTCCGGGGATTGGAAACACCATATATTTT. This chain joins TRBV12-3 or TRBV12-4 and TRBJ1-3, with D hard to call. This CDR3 spans 15 amino acids. Trimming took off 5 bases at V and 3 bases at J, with 14 bases between the two ends.

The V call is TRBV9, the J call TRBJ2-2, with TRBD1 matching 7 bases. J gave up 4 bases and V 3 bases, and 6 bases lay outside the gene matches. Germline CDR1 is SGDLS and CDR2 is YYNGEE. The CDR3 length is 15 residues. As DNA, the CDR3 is TGTGCCAGCAGCGGACAGGGAGTTCGCACCGGGGAGCTGTTTTTT. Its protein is CASSGQGVRTGELFF.

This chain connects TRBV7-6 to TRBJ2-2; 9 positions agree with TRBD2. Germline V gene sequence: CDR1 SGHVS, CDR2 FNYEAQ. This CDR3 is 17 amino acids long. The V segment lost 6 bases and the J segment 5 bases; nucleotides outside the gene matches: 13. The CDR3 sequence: CASSLNSGGGVTGELFF. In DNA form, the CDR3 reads TGTGCCAGCAGTCTCAATAGCGGGGGAGGCGTAACCGGGGAGCTGTTTTTT.